Below are 7 T cell receptor beta chains sequenced from a single sample in a study of T cell responses to AZD1222 COVID-19 vaccine. The method was immunoSEQ multiplex PCR; TCRdb's version includes in-frame clones alone and lacks a portion of them. The table shows some 110,000 clones, with more than 80% occurring only once. The sequencing here drew on peripheral blood, taken 28 days after the second AZD1222 dose. All receptors come from an adult who received the AZD1222 COVID-19 vaccine.

This clone occurred a few times. The J gene is TRBJ2-2, the V gene TRBV3-1 (or the pseudogene TRBV3-2), with TRBD2 matching 12 bases. CDR1 is LGHDT, CDR2 YNNKEL, per germline (reference sequence). This CDR3 comprises 20 residues. Trimming took 4 bases from V and 2 from J; bases not matched to a gene: 14. The CDR3 sequence: CASSPRGSWTSGDNTGELFF. Here the CDR3 DNA reads TGTGCCAGCAGCCCACGAGGATCCTGGACTAGCGGGGATAACACCGGGGAGCTGTTTTTT.

The genes are TRBV6-5 and TRBJ1-5, with 7 bases matching TRBD1. The CDR3 is 13 amino acids. The trim removed 7 bases at V and 6 bases at J, leaving 6 bases unmatched. The germline V gene has CDR1 MNHEY and CDR2 SVGAGI. This chain's CDR3 is CASTLTGRQPQHF. CDR3 bases: TGTGCCAGCACCCTGACAGGGCGTCAGCCCCAGCATTTT.

As DNA, the CDR3 is TGCGCCAGCAGCCAGGAAACAGGGGACTACACTGAAGCTTTCTTT. Translating it yields CASSQETGDYTEAFF. The chain links TRBV4-3 to TRBJ1-1; the match to TRBD1 covers 7 bases. Germline V gene lookup returns CDR1 LGHNA and CDR2 YSLEER. V shed 3 bases and J 3 bases; nucleotides not matched to a gene: 7. The CDR3 contains 15 residues.

The chain is built from TRBV11-2 and TRBJ1-6; TRBD1 is a possible D gene (6 bases). The germline gives CDR1 SGHAT, CDR2 FQNNGV. This CDR3 contains 17 residues. Deletions cut 0 bases from V and 7 bases from J, with 16 bases between. The CDR3 coding sequence is TGTGCCAGCAGCTTAGATGCCCCACAGGGTGGGAATTCACCCCTCCACTTT. Amino acid sequence: CASSLDAPQGGNSPLHF.

The chain joins TRBV19 to TRBJ1-1; D is uncertain. V lost 10 bases and J 0 bases, leaving 9 bases between the germline ends. The germline gives CDR1 LNHDA, CDR2 SQIVND (reference sequence). The CDR3 has 12 amino acids. Here the CDR3 reads CATKAMNTEAFF. The CDR3 coding sequence is TGTGCCACCAAGGCAATGAACACTGAAGCTTTCTTT.

This sequence joins TRBV5-1 and TRBJ1-5; D uncertain. The germline V gene encodes CDR1 SGHRS and CDR2 YFSETQ. The CDR3 contains 14 residues. The V gene lost 4 bases and the J gene lost 2 bases, with 10 bases spanning the gap. The CDR3, as DNA: TGCGCCAGCAGCCCTTGGTGGGGCAATCAGCCCCAGCATTTT. Amino acid sequence: CASSPWWGNQPQHF.

The rearrangement joins TRBV5-1 to TRBJ2-5; no clear D. CDR3 length: 14 amino acids. Germline V gene lookup returns CDR1 SGHRS and CDR2 YFSETQ. With 2 bases removed from V and 0 bases from J, the gap between germline ends came to 8 bases. The CDR3 bases are TGCGCCAGCAGCTTTCTTCCGGACCAAGAGACCCAGTACTTC. As protein: CASSFLPDQETQYF.